The rows below give T cell receptor beta chains drawn from one sample of a study of neurological immune-mediated disorders. TCRdb ran MiXCR on the 5' RACE reads and lists one entry per CDR3 protein. The sample consists of 70,000 to 90,000 distinct CDR3 sequences, almost 6% of them appearing once. The source material was PBMCs. The receptors shown here come from a woman between 55 and 75 years old with multiple sclerosis. Each CDR3 is given with its conserved first and last residue. D genes are given only for firm matches. Clone size is not always given. Where it is, it says once, few, many or a class for expanded clones.

V gene	J gene	clone size	D gene	CDR3 protein	CDR3 DNA
TRBV5-1	TRBJ1-6	many	-	CASSLERRRNSPLHF	TGCGCCAGCAGCTTGGAGCGTAGACGTAATTCACCCCTCCACTTT
TRBV5-1	TRBJ1-4	many	TRBD1	CASSTSGGLSNEKLFF	TGCGCCAGCAGCACATCAGGGGGCCTCTCTAATGAAAAACTGTTTTTT
TRBV20-1	TRBJ2-3	many	TRBD2	CSASNSGGVLTDTQYF	TGCAGTGCTAGTAATAGCGGGGGGGTCTTAACAGATACGCAGTATTTT
TRBV28	TRBJ1-2	many	-	CASRRPNYGYTF	TGTGCCAGCAGAAGACCGAACTATGGCTACACCTTC
TRBV5-1	TRBJ2-3	many	-	CASSTADTTDTQYF	TGCGCCAGCAGCACCGCGGACACCACAGATACGCAGTATTTT
TRBV11-2	TRBJ1-2	many	-	CASSLVPNYGYTF	TGTGCCAGCAGCTTAGTCCCTAACTATGGCTACACCTTC
TRBV5-1	TRBJ2-2	many	-	CASAETGELFF	TGCGCCAGCGCAGAGACCGGGGAGCTGTTTTTT
TRBV7-9	TRBJ1-1	-	-	CAAHRMNTEAFF	TGTGCCGCGCACCGGATGAACACTGAAGCTTTCTTT
TRBV6-5	TRBJ2-7	many	-	CASSSGSGAYEQYF	TGTGCCAGCAGTTCAGGGTCTGGTGCCTACGAGCAGTACTTC
TRBV7-2	TRBJ2-5	many	-	CASSLASPLRQETQYF	TGTGCCAGCAGCTTAGCGTCACCGCTGCGCCAAGAGACCCAGTACTTC
TRBV20-1	TRBJ1-5	few	-	CSAGGKGDVGASNQPQHF	TGCAGTGCTGGCGGTAAGGGGGACGTTGGGGCCTCCAATCAGCCCCAGCATTTT